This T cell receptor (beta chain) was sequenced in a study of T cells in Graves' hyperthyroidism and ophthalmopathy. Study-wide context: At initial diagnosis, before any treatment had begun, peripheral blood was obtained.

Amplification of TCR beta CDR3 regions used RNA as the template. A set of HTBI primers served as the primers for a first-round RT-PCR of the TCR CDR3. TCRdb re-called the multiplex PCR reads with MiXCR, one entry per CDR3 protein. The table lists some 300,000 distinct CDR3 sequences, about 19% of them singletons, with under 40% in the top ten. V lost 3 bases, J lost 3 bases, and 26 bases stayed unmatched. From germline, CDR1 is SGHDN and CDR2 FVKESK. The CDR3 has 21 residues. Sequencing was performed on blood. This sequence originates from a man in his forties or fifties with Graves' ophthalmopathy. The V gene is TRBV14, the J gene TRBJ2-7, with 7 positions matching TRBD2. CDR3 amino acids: CASSHEGGISGTAFNNYEQYF. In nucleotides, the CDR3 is TGTGCCAGCAGCCACGAAGGTGGGATCAGCGGGACCGCGTTCAATAACTACGAGCAGTACTTC. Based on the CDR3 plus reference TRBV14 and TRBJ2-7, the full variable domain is EAGVTQFPSHSVIEKGQTVTLRCDPISGHDNLYWYRRVMGKEIKFLLHFVKESKQDESGMPNNRFLAERTGGTYSTLKVQPAELEDSGVYFCASSHEGGISGTAFNNYEQYFGPGTRLTVT.